These T cell receptor beta chains were read from a single sample in a study of monozygotic twins with inflammatory bowel disease. TCRdb reprocessed the 5' RACE reads and stores each CDR3 protein as one record, lacking DNA. The listing contains a few hundred thousand distinct CDR3 sequences. Sequenced sample: blood. These receptors came from a human donor with ulcerative colitis or Crohn's disease, or a healthy co-twin of an affected twin (not recorded which). Each CDR3 is given with its conserved first and last residue. The order of the fields is CDR3 protein, J gene, V gene.

CASSKGDHTLGETQYF	TRBJ2-5	TRBV5-1
CASSLAWDKAFF	TRBJ1-1	TRBV5-1
CSVADGGSAPGEQYF	TRBJ2-7	TRBV29-1
CASSLVSSTVSYNEQFF	TRBJ2-1	TRBV7-9
CASSPQTGNNQPQHF	TRBJ1-5	TRBV7-2
CASSLAEVGGEEQYF	TRBJ2-7	TRBV7-9
CSATRGTPNTGELFF	TRBJ2-2	TRBV20-1
CSAQTGQETQYF	TRBJ2-5	TRBV20-1
CASSSRSTYEQYF	TRBJ2-7	TRBV7-2
CASSLYTSGVLTGDTQYF	TRBJ2-3	TRBV5-1
CASSLDGSASQETQYF	TRBJ2-5	TRBV5-1
CASSLARAPNEKLFF	TRBJ1-4	TRBV5-5
CASSEISSNTGELFF	TRBJ2-2	TRBV2